This T cell receptor (beta chain) was documented in a study of blood T cell repertoires in COVID-19. Study-level information: Acute and convalescent COVID-19 samples came from the United States, Italy and Spain. Sources were T cells, B-cell-depleted T cells, or PBMCs; the material itself was cDNA or gDNA.

Clinical history reported by participants formed the basis on which cohorts were assigned. Authors' processing steps: It was from reference gene primer amplification that nucleated cell counts were estimated. Sequenced by immunoSEQ multiplex PCR; TCRdb stores in-frame clones only, minus some. V and J calls and clone size are given by that table; D and trimming were obtained from the DNA. Of hundreds of thousands of clones listed, around 87% were seen once; the top ten hold 0.9% to 1.2%. Germline V gene lookup returns CDR1 ENHRY and CDR2 SYGVKD. V was clipped by 2 bases and J by 7 bases, with 8 bases between them. The CDR3 spans 12 residues.

This chain connects TRBV10-3 to TRBJ1-2; D ambiguous. The sequence came from a man aged 25-45 years who had recovered from COVID-19. Sequencing was performed on PBMCs or T cells enriched from blood (not recorded which). The CDR3 region is CAISEGRAGYTF. In nucleotides, the CDR3 is TGTGCCATCAGTGAGGGGAGGGCTGGCTACACCTTC.